Shown below are 30 T cell receptor beta chains from a single sample sequenced in a study of circulating and synovial CD4+ cells in juvenile arthritis. Some clones are missing from TCRdb's copy, which holds only in-frame ones; the method was immunoSEQ multiplex PCR. The sample has 30,000 or so clones, roughly 95% seen once. The sample consisted of CD4+ T cells from blood. These receptors were obtained from a human donor with juvenile idiopathic arthritis.

The chain carries TRBV27 and TRBJ1-4; no clear D. V was pared by 4 bases and J by 3 bases, with 12 bases between. The CDR3 loop spans 15 amino acids. Looked up from germline, CDR1 is MNHEY and CDR2 is SMNVEV (reference sequence). The CDR3 nucleotides read TGTGCCAGCAGTTCGAGCGGGTCGGCTAATGAAAAACTGTTTTTT. This translates into CASSSSGSANEKLFF.

The J gene is TRBJ1-5, the V gene TRBV6-1, with D hard to call. The V end was cut by 7 bases, the J end by 3 bases, with 16 bases between. This CDR3 contains 15 residues. The germline CDR1 and CDR2 sequences are MNHNS and SASEGT. The CDR3 bases are TGTGCCAGCATCGGAAGGAGGCATAACAATCAGCCCCAGCATTTT. Translating gives CASIGRRHNNQPQHF.

The J gene is TRBJ1-6, the V gene TRBV6-5; 8 bases are shared with TRBD1. CDR3 length equals 15 residues. The trim removed 8 bases at V and 9 bases at J, leaving 12 bases unmatched. From germline, CDR1 is MNHEY and CDR2 SVGAGI. The CDR3 DNA sequence: TGTGCCAGCGCCTTGTTGGACAGGGACGGTTCACCCCTCCACTTT. It encodes CASALLDRDGSPLHF.

On this clone: One end of the junction fails to match germline, which may point to a read error. V is TRBV7-7 and J is TRBJ2-3; TRBD1 might be the D (5 bases). The CDR3 sequence is 16 residues long. Germline V CDR1 and CDR2: SSHAT, FNYEAQ (reference sequence). Here the CDR3 DNA reads TGTGCTAGCAGCTTAGGTATCCAGGGTAGCACAGATACGCAGTATTTT. This translates into CASSLGIQGSTDTQYF.

The chain recombines TRBV7-2 with TRBJ2-1, with a weak D call TRBD2 (6 bases). The V end was cut by 5 bases, the J end by 4 bases, with 15 bases between. Germline lookup yields CDR1 SGHTA and CDR2 FQGNSA. This CDR3 has 15 residues. The CDR3 reads CASSPGGTAYNEQFF. The CDR3, as DNA: TGTGCCAGCAGCCCCGGGGGAACAGCGTACAATGAGCAGTTCTTC.

The chain links TRBV7-9 to TRBJ1-2; possible D gene TRBD1, 6 bases. Germline V gene sequence: CDR1 SEHNR, CDR2 FQNEAQ (reference sequence). The V end lost 1 base, the J end lost 6 bases, and 24 bases lay between the germline ends. The CDR3 runs 18 residues. The CDR3 nucleotides read TGTGCCAGCAGCTTAGGGGTTTTCGCGGGGGCAGTTGGTAATGGCTACACCTTC. Its translation is CASSLGVFAGAVGNGYTF.

The chain uses TRBV6-1 and TRBJ1-4, with 7 bases that match TRBD1. The germline CDR1 and CDR2 sequences are MNHNS and SASEGT. V gave up 7 bases and J gave up 5 bases; unmatched junction bases: 7. CDR3 size: 14 residues. DNA of the CDR3: TGTGCCAGCACGCGTTCCAGGGGGAATGAAAAACTGTTTTTT. Its protein is CASTRSRGNEKLFF.

The chain joins TRBV9 to TRBJ2-1; 15 bases map to TRBD2. Germline trimming cut 4 bases from V and 10 bases from J; bases unmatched to any gene: 6. The CDR3 is 15 amino acids. CDR1 and CDR2 from the germline V gene are SGDLS and YYNGEE. The DNA for the CDR3 is TGTGCCAGCAGCCGGACTAGCGGGGGGGCCTTAGAGCAGTTCTTC. Translated, it gives CASSRTSGGALEQFF.

The V and J genes are TRBV7-2 and TRBJ2-7; 9 bases line up with TRBD2. Per germline, CDR1 SGHTA and CDR2 FQGNSA. Germline trimming cut 3 bases from V and 3 bases from J; bases unmatched to any gene: 15. This CDR3 contains 18 residues. The CDR3 loop reads CASSLLLSRLADYYEQYF. The CDR3 DNA reads TGTGCCAGCAGCTTGCTCCTGAGCAGACTAGCGGATTACTACGAGCAGTACTTC.

This chain uses TRBV30 with TRBJ2-3; no reliable D call. V was cut by 5 bases and J by 5 bases, with 5 bases left in between. Germline assignment: CDR1 GTSNPN and CDR2 SVGIG (reference sequence). CDR3 length equals 10 residues. The CDR3 protein is CAWAEDTQYF. CDR3 in DNA: TGTGCCTGGGCAGAAGATACGCAGTATTTT.

The chain joins TRBV18 to TRBJ2-2; D perhaps matches TRBD1 (6 bases). The CDR3 is made up of 16 amino acids. The V gene's germline CDR1 is KGHSH and CDR2 LQKENI. V was cut by 5 bases and J by 1 base, with 14 bases left in between. The CDR3 nucleotides read TGTGCCAGCTCAAAACCGGGACAACAGAACACCGGGGAGCTGTTTTTT. It translates to CASSKPGQQNTGELFF.

V usage is TRBV6-1 and J usage is TRBJ1-1; 8 bases map to TRBD1. Trimming removed 10 bases from V and 4 bases from J; junction bases left unmatched: 8. The CDR3 runs to 13 residues. Germline V lookup: CDR1 MNHNS, CDR2 SASEGT. The CDR3 nucleotides read TGTGCCACCGAGACAGGGGTCGGCACTGAAGCTTTCTTT. Translated: CATETGVGTEAFF.

This clone has more than one count but fewer than ten. This sequence joins TRBV19 and TRBJ2-7; D remains unclear. Per the germline V gene, CDR1 is LNHDA and CDR2 is SQIVND (reference sequence). This CDR3 comprises 13 residues. Between the trimmed V and J ends, which lost 1 base and 6 bases, there was a span of 10 bases. The CDR3 here is CASSIGSALEQYF. DNA of the CDR3: TGTGCCAGTAGTATAGGGTCCGCGCTCGAGCAGTACTTC.

This clone has just one count. This sequence joins TRBV6-4 and TRBJ1-2, with TRBD1 matching 9 bases. CDR1 is MRHNA, CDR2 SNTAGT, per germline. The ends lost 6 bases at V and 4 bases at J; junction bases unmatched: 6. CDR3 length equals 14 residues. The CDR3 sequence: CASRPGQGGYGYTF. DNA of the CDR3: TGTGCCAGCAGACCGGGACAGGGTGGCTATGGCTACACCTTC.

The genes are TRBV5-4 and TRBJ2-2, with 12 bases identical to TRBD1. Trimming removed 4 bases from V and 8 bases from J; junction bases left unmatched: 3. This CDR3 has 14 amino acids. Germline values: CDR1 SGHNT, CDR2 YYREEE (reference sequence). The CDR3 region has the DNA TGTGCCAGCAGCCGGGGACAGGGGGCGGGGGAGCTGTTTTTT. It specifies CASSRGQGAGELFF.

The rearrangement joins TRBV11-2 to TRBJ2-5; D gene unclear. Trimming took 5 bases from V and 5 from J, leaving 6 bases between them. Germline V gives CDR1 SGHAT, CDR2 FQNNGV. The CDR3 has 11 residues. CDR3 sequence (DNA): TGTGCCAGCAGCCTATGGGAGACCCAGTACTTC. Its translation: CASSLWETQYF.

The chain is built from TRBV14 and TRBJ1-5; D is uncertain. The germline V gene has CDR1 SGHDN and CDR2 FVKESK. The germline V and J ends were trimmed by 0 bases and 7 bases, with 13 bases remaining between them. The CDR3 has 15 amino acids. In DNA, the CDR3 is TGTGCCAGCAGCCAAGATTGGCAGGCCCAGCAGCCCCAGCATTTT. Amino acids: CASSQDWQAQQPQHF.

The V and J genes are TRBV7-9 and TRBJ2-7, with a possible D match to TRBD1 (6 bases). CDR1 is SEHNR, CDR2 FQNEAQ, per germline (reference sequence). The CDR3 has 17 residues. Trimming stripped 4 bases from V and 5 bases from J, with 24 bases between. CDR3 sequence reads: CASSYLYREGLGNEQYF. In DNA, the CDR3 is TGTGCCAGCAGCTATCTATACAGGGAAGGCCTGGGCAACGAGCAGTACTTC.

The CDR3 DNA is TGTGCCAGCAGCCCACGGGGACAGGGGTTGCCGGGACTAGCGGGAGGGCTCCCTTCCGGGGAGCTGTTTTTT. Amino acid sequence: CASSPRGQGLPGLAGGLPSGELFF. This sequence joins TRBV12-1 and TRBJ2-2; the table's D gene call, TRBD2, was not cross checked with the DNA. TRBV12-1 is a pseudogene. The CDR3 length is 24 residues.

The chain has TRBV21-1 and TRBJ1-1. TRBV21-1 is a recognized pseudogene. CDR3 size: 13 residues. CDR3 residues: CAGNGESNTEAFF. CDR3 nucleotides: TGTGCCGGAAACGGGGAGAGCAACACTGAAGCTTTCTTT.

The table lists this clone with a count of one. The chain uses TRBV4-2 and TRBJ2-3; D is perhaps TRBD2 (6 bases). This CDR3 has 17 residues. V was trimmed by 0 bases and J by 0 bases, leaving 13 bases between them. Looked up from germline, CDR1 is LGHNA and CDR2 is YNFKEQ. The CDR3 region is CASSQESSGPSTDTQYF. CDR3 DNA: TGTGCCAGCAGCCAAGAATCGAGCGGGCCTAGCACAGATACGCAGTATTTT.

This clone was picked up one time. The chain couples TRBV13 to TRBJ2-7; no reliable D call. Germline CDR1 and CDR2: PRHDT and FYEKMQ (reference sequence). The V gene lost 4 bases and the J gene lost 4 bases, with 14 bases spanning the gap. This CDR3 has 14 amino acids. The CDR3 reads CASSSNFAGYEQYF. The CDR3 DNA sequence: TGTGCCAGCAGCTCAAACTTCGCCGGGTACGAGCAGTACTTC.

The chain uses TRBV6-4 and TRBJ2-1; TRBD2 matches at 8 bases. Per the germline V gene, CDR1 is MRHNA and CDR2 is SNTAGT. The CDR3 runs 15 residues. After removal of 4 bases from V and 2 bases from J, the junction contained 4 bases not matched to a gene. The chain's CDR3 is CASSVGGLAYNEQFF. The CDR3 DNA is TGTGCCAGCAGTGTCGGGGGACTAGCCTACAATGAGCAGTTCTTC.

The CDR3: CASRQESGANVLTF. The DNA for the CDR3 is TGTGCCAGCAGACAGGAATCTGGGGCCAACGTCCTGACTTTC. This rearrangement joins TRBV2 to TRBJ2-6; a weak D match, TRBD1 (5 bases). The V gene's germline CDR1 is SNHLY and CDR2 FYNNEI. The CDR3 totals 14 residues. V lost 6 bases to trimming and J lost 1 base, with 7 bases between them.

In DNA, the CDR3 is TGTGCCAGCAGCTTAGGGGGACTGAAAGAGACCCAGTACTTC. Its protein product is CASSLGGLKETQYF. The genes are TRBV7-3 and TRBJ2-5; possibly TRBD2 for D (6 bases). Trimming shortened V by 2 bases and J by 3 bases, and 10 bases separated the two germline ends. CDR1 and CDR2 from the germline V gene are SGHTA and FQGTGA. This CDR3 has 14 amino acids.

The gene calls are TRBV9 and TRBJ2-1; 12 bases line up with TRBD2. With V trimmed by 4 bases and J by 9 bases, 8 bases remained unmatched. Germline V gives CDR1 SGDLS, CDR2 YYNGEE. The length of the CDR3 is 15 residues. The CDR3 coding sequence is TGTGCCAGCAGCCCCGGACTAGCGGGACGCGGTGAGCAGTTCTTC. This sequence encodes CASSPGLAGRGEQFF.

The DNA of the CDR3 is TGTGCCAGCAGTTTAGTGCCGGGACAAGCCTACGAGCAGTACTTC. The encoded protein is CASSLVPGQAYEQYF. The chain has TRBV27 and TRBJ2-7; D may be TRBD1 (6 bases). Germline CDR1 and CDR2: MNHEY and SMNVEV (reference sequence). Trimming cost V 2 bases and J 2 bases, with 13 bases left between them. The CDR3 consists of 15 residues.

The count of this clone is one. In nucleotides, the CDR3 is TGTGCCAGTAGTATAGCGTCGGAGGGTGAAGCTTTCTTT. As protein: CASSIASEGEAFF. The chain employs TRBV19 and TRBJ1-1; D gene ambiguous. The CDR3 runs 13 residues. The germline CDR1 and CDR2 sequences are LNHDA and SQIVND (reference sequence). Trimming left V 1 base short and J 7 bases short, with 10 bases between.

The chain carries TRBV5-1 and TRBJ2-3; D gene uncertain. This CDR3 contains 12 residues. V was trimmed by 4 bases and J by 2 bases, leaving 5 bases between them. Germline assignment: CDR1 SGHRS and CDR2 YFSETQ. CDR3 sequence: CASSAYTDTQYF. CDR3 bases: TGCGCCAGCAGCGCCTACACAGATACGCAGTATTTT.

The genes are TRBV6-1 and TRBJ1-2; possibly TRBD1 for D (5 bases). The CDR3 length is 13 residues. V lost 6 bases and J 4 bases, leaving 12 bases between the germline ends. CDR1 MNHNS and CDR2 SASEGT come from the germline V gene. CDR3 bases: TGTGCCAGCAGCGCCGGGACTCGCTATGGCTACACCTTC. The encoded protein is CASSAGTRYGYTF.